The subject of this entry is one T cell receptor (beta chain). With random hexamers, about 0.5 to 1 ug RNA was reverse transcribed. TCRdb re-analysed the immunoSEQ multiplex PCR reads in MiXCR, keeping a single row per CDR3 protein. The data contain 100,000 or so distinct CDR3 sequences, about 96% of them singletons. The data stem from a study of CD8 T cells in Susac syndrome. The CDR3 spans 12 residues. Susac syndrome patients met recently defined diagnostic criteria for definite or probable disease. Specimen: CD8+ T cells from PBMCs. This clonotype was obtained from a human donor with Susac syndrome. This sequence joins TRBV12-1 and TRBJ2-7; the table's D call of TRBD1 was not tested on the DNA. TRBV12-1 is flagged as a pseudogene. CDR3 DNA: TGTGCCAGCAGCTTTGATCCAGGGACGGCCAACTTC. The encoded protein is CASSFDPGTANF.